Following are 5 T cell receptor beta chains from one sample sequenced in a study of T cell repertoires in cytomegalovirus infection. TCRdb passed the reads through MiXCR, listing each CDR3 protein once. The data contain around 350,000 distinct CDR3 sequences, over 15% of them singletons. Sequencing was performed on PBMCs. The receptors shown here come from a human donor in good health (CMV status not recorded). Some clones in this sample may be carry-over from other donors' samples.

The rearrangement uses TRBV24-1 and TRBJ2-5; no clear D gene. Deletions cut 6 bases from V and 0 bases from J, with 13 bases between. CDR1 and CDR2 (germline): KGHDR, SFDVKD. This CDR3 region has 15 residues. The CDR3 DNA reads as TGTGCCACCAGTTCGGCGGACGGCGACCAAGAGACCCAGTACTTC. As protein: CATSSADGDQETQYF.

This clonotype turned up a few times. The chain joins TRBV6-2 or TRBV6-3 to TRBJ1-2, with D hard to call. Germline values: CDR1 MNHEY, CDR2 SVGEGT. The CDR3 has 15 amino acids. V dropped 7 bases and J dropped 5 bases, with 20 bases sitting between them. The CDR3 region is CASIHPKDPGYGYTF. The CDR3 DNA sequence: TGTGCCAGCATCCACCCCAAGGACCCGGGGTATGGCTACACCTTC.

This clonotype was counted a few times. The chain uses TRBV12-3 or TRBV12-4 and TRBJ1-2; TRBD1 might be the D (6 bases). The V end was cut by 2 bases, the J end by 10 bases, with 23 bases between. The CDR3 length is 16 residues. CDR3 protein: CASSLNPQGPAGAYTF. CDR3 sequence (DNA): TGTGCCAGCAGTTTAAATCCCCAGGGGCCGGCCGGAGCCTACACCTTC.

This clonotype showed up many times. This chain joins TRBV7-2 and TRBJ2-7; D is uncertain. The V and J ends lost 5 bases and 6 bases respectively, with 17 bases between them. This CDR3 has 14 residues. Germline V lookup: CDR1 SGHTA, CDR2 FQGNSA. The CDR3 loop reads CASSAIPSFGEQYF. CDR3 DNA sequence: TGTGCCAGCAGCGCTATTCCCTCCTTCGGCGAGCAGTACTTC.

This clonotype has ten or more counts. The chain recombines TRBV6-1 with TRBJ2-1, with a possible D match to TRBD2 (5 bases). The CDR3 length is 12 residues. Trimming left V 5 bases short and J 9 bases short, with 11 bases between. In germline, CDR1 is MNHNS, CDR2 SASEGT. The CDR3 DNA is TGTGCCAGCAGTTTTGTAGGAGGTGAGCAGTTCTTC. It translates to CASSFVGGEQFF.